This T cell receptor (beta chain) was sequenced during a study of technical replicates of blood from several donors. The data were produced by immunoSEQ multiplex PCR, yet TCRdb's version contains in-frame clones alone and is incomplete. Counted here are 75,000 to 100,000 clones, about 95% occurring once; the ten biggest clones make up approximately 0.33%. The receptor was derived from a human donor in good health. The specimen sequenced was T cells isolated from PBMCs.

CDR3 nucleotide sequence: TGTGCCTGGAAGAGGGGGCACTCCTACGAGCAGTACTTC. As protein: CAWKRGHSYEQYF. V is TRBV30 and J is TRBJ2-7, with 7 bases matching TRBD1. Losses at the gene ends were 4 bases for V and 0 bases for J; bases not matched to a gene: 3. The germline V gene has CDR1 GTSNPN and CDR2 SVGIG (reference sequence). The CDR3 has 13 residues.